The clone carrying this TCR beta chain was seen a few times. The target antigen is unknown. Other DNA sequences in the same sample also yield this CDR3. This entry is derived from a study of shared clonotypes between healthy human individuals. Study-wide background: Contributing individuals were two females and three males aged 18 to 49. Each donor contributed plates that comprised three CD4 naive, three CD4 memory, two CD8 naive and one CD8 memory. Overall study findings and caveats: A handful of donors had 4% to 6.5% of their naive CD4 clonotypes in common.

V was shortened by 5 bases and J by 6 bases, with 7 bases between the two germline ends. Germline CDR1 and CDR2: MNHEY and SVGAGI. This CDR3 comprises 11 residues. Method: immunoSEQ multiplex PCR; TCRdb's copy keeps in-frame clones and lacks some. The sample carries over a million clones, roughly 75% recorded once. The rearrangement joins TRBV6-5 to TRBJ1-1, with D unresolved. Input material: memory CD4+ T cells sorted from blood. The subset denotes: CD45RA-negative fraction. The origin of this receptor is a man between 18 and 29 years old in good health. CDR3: CASSSRAEAFF. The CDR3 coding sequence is TGTGCCAGCAGTAGTAGGGCTGAAGCTTTCTTT.